These 20 T cell receptor beta chains came from one sample sequenced in a study of Graves' ophthalmopathy and Graves' hyperthyroidism. Amplification of TCR beta CDR3 regions used RNA transcripts. The first round was an RT-PCR with HTBI primers, and the second round was a multiplex PCR. TCRdb re-called the multiplex PCR reads through MiXCR, storing one row per CDR3 protein. The data hold about 700,000 distinct CDR3 sequences, with approximately 40% observed a single time. The sequenced sample consisted of peripheral blood. Source of these receptors: an adult man with Graves' ophthalmopathy.

Worth noting for this clonotype: A much larger clone is a single base away; this may be a read error. The chain is built from TRBV24-1 and TRBJ1-5; 7 bases match TRBD1. CDR1 is KGHDR, CDR2 SFDVKD, per germline. The CDR3 sequence is 15 residues long. CDR3 loop: CAISERRDSNQHQHF. The CDR3 DNA follows: TGTGCCATCAGTGAGCGCCGGGACAGCAATCAGCACCAGCATTTT.

The rearrangement uses TRBV5-1 and TRBJ1-4; 8 nucleotides line up with TRBD1. The CDR3 consists of 15 residues. J gave up 7 bases and V 7 bases, and 12 bases lay outside the gene matches. Germline V CDR1 and CDR2: SGHRS, YFSETQ. DNA of the CDR3: TGCGCCAGCGACGACCGGACAGACAGGGGTGAAAAACTGTTTTTT. As protein: CASDDRTDRGEKLFF. Full variable domain (rest looked up from reference TRBV5-1 and TRBJ1-4): KAGVTQTPRYLIKTRGQQVTLSCSPISGHRSVSWYQQTPGQGLQFLFEYFSETQRNKGNFPGRFSGRQFSNSRSEMNVSTLELGDSALYLCASDDRTDRGEKLFFGSGTQLSVL.

The chain employs TRBV4-1 and TRBJ1-2; D might be TRBD1 (5 bases). This CDR3 contains 14 residues. Trimming took off 1 base at V and 9 bases at J, with 15 bases between the two ends. Germline values: CDR1 MGHRA, CDR2 YSYEKL. The DNA of the CDR3 is TGCGCCAGCAGCCAAGTGACTAGCGGGGGACGCTACACCTTC. Translating it yields CASSQVTSGGRYTF.

V gene TRBV19 combines with J gene TRBJ2-6; tentatively, D is TRBD2 (5 bases). The germline V gene encodes CDR1 LNHDA and CDR2 SQIVND (reference sequence). CDR3 length equals 15 residues. Trimming took 8 bases from V and 0 from J, leaving 11 bases between them. CDR3 sequence reads: CASGYSGSGANVLTF. DNA of the CDR3: TGTGCCAGTGGATACAGCGGCTCTGGGGCCAACGTCCTGACTTTC.

On this clonotype: Compared with germline, one end of the junction differs, possibly owing to a read error. The chain carries TRBV10-3 and TRBJ1-6; D ambiguous. The germline V gene encodes CDR1 ENHRY and CDR2 SYGVKD. The CDR3 loop spans 17 amino acids. This chain's CDR3 is CASSLRTDGLYNSPLHF. In DNA, the CDR3 is TGTGCCAGCAGTCTCCGAACGGATGGGCTTTATAATTCACCCCTCCACTTT.

V and J are TRBV10-3 and TRBJ1-5, with a tentative D call TRBD1 (5 bases). This CDR3 has 15 residues. The germline V gene has CDR1 ENHRY and CDR2 SYGVKD. V lost 10 bases and J 3 bases, leaving 19 bases between the germline ends. In nucleotides, the CDR3 is TGTGCCAGCAGCTTGGCTGGGGGAGTCAATCAGCCCCAGCATTTT. The encoded protein is CASSLAGGVNQPQHF.

With respect to this clonotype: A read error may be the cause here, since a much bigger clone is one base away. V usage is TRBV7-9 and J usage is TRBJ2-2; 12 bases agree with TRBD1. V shed 7 bases, J shed 6 bases, and the junction held 3 bases outside the gene matches. The CDR3 is 14 residues long. Germline V gene data show CDR1 as SEHNR and CDR2 as FQNEAQ (reference sequence). The CDR3 protein is CASTGTGGPGELFF. CDR3 nucleotide sequence: TGTGCCAGCACCGGGACAGGGGGCCCCGGGGAGCTGTTTTTT.

V is TRBV7-9 and J is TRBJ2-2, with 8 bases lining up with TRBD2. Germline CDR1 is SEHNR and CDR2 is FQNEAQ (reference sequence). Losses at the gene ends were 4 bases for V and 3 bases for J; bases not matched to a gene: 10. The CDR3 is made up of 17 amino acids. The CDR3 DNA sequence: TGTGCCAGCAGCTCGTATGGCGGGGGGCCCGACACCGGGGAGCTGTTTTTT. It encodes CASSSYGGGPDTGELFF. The full variable domain, rest sourced from reference TRBV7-9 and TRBJ2-2, is DTGVSQNPRHKITKRGQNVTFRCDPISEHNRLYWYRQTLGQGPEFLTYFQNEAQLEKSRLLSDRFSAERPKGSFSTLEIQRTEQGDSAMYLCASSSYGGGPDTGELFFGEGSRLTVL.

This clonotype was counted ten times or more. The rearrangement uses TRBV24-1 and TRBJ2-5; D perhaps matches TRBD1 (6 bases). Per the germline V gene, CDR1 is KGHDR and CDR2 is SFDVKD. Trimming took off 6 bases at V and 5 bases at J, with 12 bases between the two ends. The CDR3 has 13 amino acids. For the CDR3, the DNA is TGTGCCACCAGTCGGGACACCGGGGAGACCCAGTACTTC. Its translation: CATSRDTGETQYF.

CDR3 region: CATRFSGQISYEQYF. CDR3 coding DNA: TGTGCCACCAGATTTTCAGGACAGATCTCCTACGAGCAGTACTTC. The V call is TRBV15, the J call TRBJ2-7; D may be TRBD1 (6 bases). The CDR3 length is 15 residues. V was shortened by 6 bases and J by 0 bases, with 15 bases between the two germline ends. Germline CDR1 reads LNHNV; CDR2 reads YYDKDF (reference sequence).

The chain is built from TRBV19 and TRBJ1-2; 8 bases map to TRBD1. The V gene end was trimmed by 5 bases and the J gene end by 7 bases; junction bases not matched to a gene: 15. Germline values: CDR1 LNHDA, CDR2 SQIVND (reference sequence). The CDR3 consists of 16 residues. This CDR3 is CASSSRTGNVYSGYTF. CDR3 bases: TGTGCCAGTAGTTCGCGGACAGGGAATGTATATAGTGGCTACACCTTC.

This clonotype was observed a handful of times. This chain's CDR3 is CASSGGRYVGELFF. Written as DNA, the CDR3 is TGTGCCAGCTCGGGGGGACGGTACGTCGGGGAGCTGTTTTTT. The chain uses TRBV6-5 and TRBJ2-2; 7 nucleotides line up with TRBD2. Germline trimming cut 8 bases from V and 7 bases from J; bases unmatched to any gene: 10. Germline assignment: CDR1 MNHEY and CDR2 SVGAGI. The CDR3 has 14 residues.

The chain has TRBV25-1 and TRBJ1-2; 11 positions agree with TRBD1. V lost 3 bases and J lost 6; bases outside the gene matches: 6. Germline V gene lookup returns CDR1 MGHDK and CDR2 SYGVNS. This CDR3 comprises 15 residues. Here the CDR3 reads CASSDPGQGENGYTF. The CDR3 DNA follows: TGTGCCAGCAGTGATCCGGGACAGGGGGAGAATGGCTACACCTTC.

The chain joins TRBV11-2 to TRBJ2-3; perhaps TRBD2 as D (6 bases). This CDR3 is 15 amino acids long. Trimming took 1 base from V and 0 from J, leaving 8 bases between them. CDR1 and CDR2 from the germline V gene are SGHAT and FQNNGV. The CDR3 protein is CASSLGGTSTDTQYF. DNA for the CDR3: TGTGCCAGCAGCTTAGGAGGGACTAGCACAGATACGCAGTATTTT.

This clonotype has just a few counts. The rearrangement links TRBV7-9 to TRBJ1-2; no reliable D call. The length of the CDR3 is 15 residues. The germline V gene has CDR1 SEHNR and CDR2 FQNEAQ (reference sequence). Trimming cost V 1 base and J 1 base, with 10 bases left between them. The DNA of the CDR3 is TGTGCCAGCAGCTTAGAATCTGGATTTAACTATGGCTACACCTTC. Its protein is CASSLESGFNYGYTF.

The V and J genes are TRBV6-1 and TRBJ2-7; TRBD1 aligns across 10 bases. Germline lookup yields CDR1 MNHNS and CDR2 SASEGT. V lost 4 bases and J lost 9; bases outside the gene matches: 9. This CDR3 contains 14 residues. The DNA for the CDR3 is TGTGCCAGCAGTGCCAGACAGGGGGCAAACAGGCAGTACTTC. Its translation: CASSARQGANRQYF.

A note on this clonotype: A much larger clone differs by one base, so this may be a read error. The chain employs TRBV5-6 and TRBJ2-6; TRBD1 matches 7 bases. The CDR3 runs to 15 residues. Germline V gene data show CDR1 as SGHDT and CDR2 as YYEEEE. The CDR3 coding sequence is TGTGCCAGCAGCCCTGGGCGAACAGGGGCCAGCGTCCTGACTTTC. It codes for CASSPGRTGASVLTF.

This clonotype has a handful of counts. The genes are TRBV20-1 and TRBJ2-7; 12 bases are shared with TRBD2. CDR1 is DFQATT and CDR2 is SNEGSKA in the germline V gene (reference sequence). Germline trimming cut 0 bases from V and 5 bases from J; bases unmatched to any gene: 11. CDR3 length: 17 residues. CDR3 DNA: TGCAGTGCTAGAGAGGGGCCGCTAGCGGGAGGGAAGGACGAGCAGTACTTC. Amino acids: CSAREGPLAGGKDEQYF.

This clonotype was found a few times. The DNA for the CDR3 is TGCAGTGTGAGTAAAGAGTATCAGCCCCAGCATTTT. Its protein is CSVSKEYQPQHF. This rearrangement joins TRBV20-1 to TRBJ1-5; no reliable D call. CDR3 length: 12 residues. V lost 7 bases to trimming and J lost 5 bases, with 12 bases between them. Germline CDR1 DFQATT, CDR2 SNEGSKA (reference sequence).

The chain employs TRBV12-3 or TRBV12-4 and TRBJ2-5; D tentatively fits TRBD1 or TRBD2 (5 bases each). Trimming left V 4 bases short and J 3 bases short, with 15 bases between. This CDR3 spans 15 amino acids. The CDR3 DNA reads TGTGCCAGCAGTTACGGGGACGGTCACAAAGAGACCCAGTACTTC. Translated: CASSYGDGHKETQYF.